This T cell receptor (beta chain) was sequenced in a study of T cell responses to AZD1222 COVID-19 vaccine. General study results and limits: An increase in Spike-specific TCR breadth and depth was observed after two AZD1222 doses. Vaccine-related CD4 TCRs covered spike, predominating at 160-218 and 743-854.

The trim removed 2 bases at V and 8 bases at J, leaving 8 bases unmatched. The CDR3 extends over 15 amino acids. The V gene's germline CDR1 is SNHLY and CDR2 FYNNEI. Assay used: immunoSEQ multiplex PCR; TCRdb lists only in-frame clones, some missing. The table records some 150,000 clones, approximately 93% of them present only once. About this clone itself: What it binds is unknown.

Sequences were derived from peripheral blood, sampled on day 0 of MenACWY control vaccination. V is TRBV2 and J is TRBJ1-4, with 7 bases that match TRBD1. The sequence derives from an adult in good health. CDR3 in DNA: TGTGCCAGCAGTGAATTGACAGGGTCGGGGGAAAAACTGTTTTTT. Translating gives CASSELTGSGEKLFF.